Here is one T cell receptor beta chain with its context. Then a second PCR, running about 6 to 12 cycles, was carried out with a sample-barcoded 5' primer and a J-beta primer mix. From the 5' RACE reads, TCRdb called clonotypes with MiXCR, one entry per CDR3 protein. The top ten hold about 9.4% of the sample, which has about 930,000 distinct CDR3 sequences, around 29% seen once. These data are taken from a study of blood T cells in healthy people across ages. The CDR3 sequence is 14 residues long. V dropped 5 bases and J dropped 4; count of bases not matched to a gene: 10. In germline, CDR1 is SQVTM, CDR2 ANQGSEA. These data were also reused for a study on T cells of mothers and their children.

The rearrangement joins TRBV29-1 to TRBJ1-2; 7 bases are shared with TRBD1. The material sequenced was blood. The source of this sequence is a woman aged 35 to 49 in good health. CDR3 amino acids: CSVIQTGSIYGYTF. CDR3 in DNA: TGCAGCGTTATCCAGACAGGGTCCATCTATGGCTACACCTTC.